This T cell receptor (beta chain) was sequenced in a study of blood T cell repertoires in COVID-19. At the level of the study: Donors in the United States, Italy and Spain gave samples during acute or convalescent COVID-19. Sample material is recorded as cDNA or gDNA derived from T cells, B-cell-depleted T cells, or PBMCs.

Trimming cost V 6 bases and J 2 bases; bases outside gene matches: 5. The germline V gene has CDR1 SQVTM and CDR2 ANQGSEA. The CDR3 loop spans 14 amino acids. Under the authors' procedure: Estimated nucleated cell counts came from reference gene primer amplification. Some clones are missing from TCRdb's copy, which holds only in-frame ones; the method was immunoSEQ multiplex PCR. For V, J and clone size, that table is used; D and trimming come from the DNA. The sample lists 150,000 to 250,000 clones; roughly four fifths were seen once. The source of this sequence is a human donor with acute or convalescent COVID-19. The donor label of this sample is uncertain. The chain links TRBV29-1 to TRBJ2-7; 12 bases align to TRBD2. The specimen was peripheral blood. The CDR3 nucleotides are TGCAGCGTCGATGGACTAGCGGGAACCTACGAGCAGTACTTC. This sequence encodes CSVDGLAGTYEQYF.